This T cell receptor (beta chain) was recorded in a study of T cell responses to AZD1222 COVID-19 vaccine. Germline lookup yields CDR1 MDHEN and CDR2 SYDVKM. Trimming pared 1 base from V and 2 bases from J, leaving 12 bases between. The CDR3 is 15 residues long. Data came from immunoSEQ multiplex PCR; TCRdb stores just in-frame clones and leaves some out. The profile covers about 160,000 clones, with almost 90% appearing a single time and approximately 5.7% taken by the ten largest. The sample consisted of peripheral blood, taken on day 0 of AZD1222 vaccination. The sequence was collected from an adult in good health. The rearrangement links TRBV28 to TRBJ2-7; no reliable D call. The CDR3 region is CASSLSDARTYEQYF. The CDR3 region has the DNA TGTGCCAGCAGTTTATCCGATGCCAGGACCTACGAGCAGTACTTC.